This TCR beta chain was sequenced in a study of OX40 agonist ivuxolimab in advanced cancers. Study results and limitations: Expanded peripheral T-cell antigen specificity went undetermined.

TCRdb's table, derived via immunoSEQ multiplex PCR, lists solely in-frame clones and lacks some. The data show about 16,000 clones, over 60% seen once. Germline CDR1 and CDR2: MDHEN and SYDVKM. Trimming shortened V by 5 bases and J by 7 bases, and 24 bases separated the two germline ends. The CDR3 extends over 17 amino acids. On this clone itself: The antigen is not known.

The sequence was collected from an adult with an advanced solid tumor such as melanoma, head and neck, liver or kidney cancer. The chain carries TRBV28 and TRBJ2-1; TRBD2 might be the D (6 bases). This sample comprised CD4+ or CD8+ T cells sorted from blood, obtained in a trial of the OX40 agonist ivuxolimab. As DNA, the CDR3 is TGTGCCAGCAGTACCCGGGAGAGCGCCAAAAGAGTAAATGAGCAGTTCTTC. Translation: CASSTRESAKRVNEQFF.